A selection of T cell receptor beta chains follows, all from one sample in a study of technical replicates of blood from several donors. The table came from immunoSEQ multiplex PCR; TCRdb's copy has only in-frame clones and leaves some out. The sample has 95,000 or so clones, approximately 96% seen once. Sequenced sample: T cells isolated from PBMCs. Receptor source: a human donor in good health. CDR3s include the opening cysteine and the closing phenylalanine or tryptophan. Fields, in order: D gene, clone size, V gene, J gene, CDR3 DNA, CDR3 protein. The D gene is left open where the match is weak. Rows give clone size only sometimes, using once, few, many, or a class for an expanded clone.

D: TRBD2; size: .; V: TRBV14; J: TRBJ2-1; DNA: TGTGCCAGCAGCCCCTCCCCTAGCGGGGACGAGCAGTTCTTC; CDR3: CASSPSPSGDEQFF
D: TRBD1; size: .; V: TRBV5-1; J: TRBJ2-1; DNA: TGCGCCAGCAGCTTGAACCTTGAGACAGGGTCTGTTGAGCAGTTCTTC; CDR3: CASSLNLETGSVEQFF
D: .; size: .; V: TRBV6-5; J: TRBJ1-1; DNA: TGTGCCAGCAGTTACTCGCGACAGATTAACACTGAAGCTTTCTTT; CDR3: CASSYSRQINTEAFF
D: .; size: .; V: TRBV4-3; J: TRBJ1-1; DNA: TGCGCCAGCAGCCAAGACGCTGAGCGGCATGAAGCTTTCTTT; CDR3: CASSQDAERHEAFF
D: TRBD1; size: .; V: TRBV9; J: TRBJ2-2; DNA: TGTGCCAGCAGCGTAGGACAGGGGAGCGGCGGGGAGCTGTTTTTT; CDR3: CASSVGQGSGGELFF
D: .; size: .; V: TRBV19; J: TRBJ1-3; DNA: TGTGCCACCCTAAACAGGCCCTTCTCTGGAAACACCATATATTTT; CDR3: CATLNRPFSGNTIYF
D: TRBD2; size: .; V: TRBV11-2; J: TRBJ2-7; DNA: TGTGCCAGCAGCTTATGGACTAGCGGGAATTACGAGCAGTACTTC; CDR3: CASSLWTSGNYEQYF
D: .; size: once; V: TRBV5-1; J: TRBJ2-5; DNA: TGCGCCAGCAGCTTGGGCCTCAGGGGTGAGACCCAGTACTTC; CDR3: CASSLGLRGETQYF
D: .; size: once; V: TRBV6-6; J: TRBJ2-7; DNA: TGTGCCAGCGGTCACAGGGCCCCCTACGAGCAGTACTTC; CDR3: CASGHRAPYEQYF
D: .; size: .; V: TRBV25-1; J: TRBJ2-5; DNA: TGTGCCAGCAGTGGTTCGGCGGGAAGGGAGACCCAGTACTTC; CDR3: CASSGSAGRETQYF
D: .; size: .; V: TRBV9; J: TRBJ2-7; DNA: TGTGCCAGCAGCGTAGGAGGGAAATACTACGAGCAGTACTTC; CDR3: CASSVGGKYYEQYF
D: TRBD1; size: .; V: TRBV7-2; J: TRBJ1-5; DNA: TGTGCCAGCAGCCCAGACAGGGATCAGCCCCAGCATTTT; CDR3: CASSPDRDQPQHF
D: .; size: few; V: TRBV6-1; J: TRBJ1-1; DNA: TGTGCCAGCAGGGTGGACCCCGACAGCTTTGAAGCTTTCTTT; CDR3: CASRVDPDSFEAFF
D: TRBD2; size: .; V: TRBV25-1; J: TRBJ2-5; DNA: TGTGCCAGCAGTGAAGGGGGAGGGGCAGAGACCCAGTACTTC; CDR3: CASSEGGGAETQYF
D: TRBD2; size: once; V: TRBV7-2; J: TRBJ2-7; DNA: TGTGCCAGCAGCTTACTTCCCGGGACTATCAACGAGCAGTACTTC; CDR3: CASSLLPGTINEQYF
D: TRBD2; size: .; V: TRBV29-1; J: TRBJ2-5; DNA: TGCAGCGTTGACAGCGTAGCGGGAGCTCCAGAGACCCAGTACTTC; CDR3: CSVDSVAGAPETQYF
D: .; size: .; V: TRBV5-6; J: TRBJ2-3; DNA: TGTGCCAGCAGCTTTCCCGGGATCAGAGCAGATACGCAGTATTTT; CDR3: CASSFPGIRADTQYF
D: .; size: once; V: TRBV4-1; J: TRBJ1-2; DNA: TGCGCCAGCAGCCAAGACAGGGGAAACGGCTACACCTTC; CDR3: CASSQDRGNGYTF
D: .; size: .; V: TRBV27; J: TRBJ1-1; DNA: TGTGCCAGCAGGCCCGGCGGAGGCTCTGAAGCTTTCTTT; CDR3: CASRPGGGSEAFF
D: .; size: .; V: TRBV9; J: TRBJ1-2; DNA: TGTGCCAGCAGCGTAGAGGGGGTAGCTAACTATGGCTACACCTTC; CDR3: CASSVEGVANYGYTF